This T cell receptor beta chain derives from a study of blood T cell repertoires in COVID-19. Background on the study: Sites across the United States, Italy and Spain contributed samples from acute and convalescent COVID-19. Nucleic acid was either cDNA or gDNA, and it came from T cells, B-cell-depleted T cells, or PBMCs.

In the original processing: Quantification of nucleated cells was approximated via reference gene primer amplification. The protocol was immunoSEQ multiplex PCR, while the TCRdb copy is restricted to in-frame clones and leaves out a portion. For V, J and clone size, that table is used; D and trimming come from the DNA. The table has over 95,000 clones, about 88% seen once. This CDR3 spans 16 amino acids. Germline V gene data show CDR1 as MDHEN and CDR2 as SYDVKM. Deletions cut 4 bases from V and 4 bases from J, with 16 bases between. Material: peripheral blood. V and J are TRBV28 and TRBJ2-2; D is possibly TRBD1 (5 bases). The TCR comes from a woman aged 70-85 years who had recovered from COVID-19. The CDR3 sequence is CASSYPGREGTGELFF. For the CDR3, the DNA is TGTGCCAGCAGTTACCCCGGCAGGGAAGGCACCGGGGAGCTGTTTTTT.